This T cell receptor beta chain comes out of a study of T cell repertoires in cytomegalovirus infection. About the research overall: HLA-B-restricted CMV epitopes that are well studied were used alongside recently identified HLA-C-restricted ones. In public TCR beta signatures, there were indications of both CMV infection and matching HLA type.

There are many counts of this clonotype. Its antigen is unidentified. Study results and caveats: The ex vivo response showed dominance by HLA-C-restricted CMV-specific TCR beta clonotypes. Accumulated public TCR beta family frequency recognized individuals carrying CMV together with the relevant HLA.

The CDR3 totals 16 residues. Germline V lookup: CDR1 MNHEY, CDR2 SVGEGT. V was cut by 4 bases and J by 0 bases, with 10 bases left in between. From the reads, TCRdb called clonotypes with MiXCR, one entry per CDR3 protein. This table holds 150,000 or so distinct CDR3 sequences, less than 25% found once. This specimen consisted of CD8+ T cells from cultured PBMCs, obtained from culture after CMV antigen stimulation. This chain joins TRBV6-2 or TRBV6-3 and TRBJ2-6; D is tentatively TRBD1 or TRBD2 (5 bases each). This clonotype was sampled from a human donor in good health (CMV status not recorded). Some clones in this sample may be carry-over from other donors' samples. CDR3 sequence reads: CASSSSGLSGANVLTF. The DNA for the CDR3 is TGTGCCAGCAGTTCGTCGGGGCTCTCTGGGGCCAACGTCCTGACTTTC.